This T cell receptor beta chain was identified in a study of shared clonotypes between healthy human individuals. For the study at large: Three CD4 naive, three CD4 memory, two CD8 naive and one CD8 memory plate were used per donor.

The germline V gene encodes CDR1 SGHNT and CDR2 YENEEA. The CDR3 runs 15 residues. Trimming at V came to 5 bases and at J to 6 bases, leaving 8 bases not matched to a gene. Turning to this clone: What it recognizes is unknown.

Using immunoSEQ multiplex PCR, the repertoire was profiled, and TCRdb retains in-frame clones only, with some absent. Of roughly 300,000 clones listed, more than 60% were seen once; the top ten hold 8.5% to 12%. Study findings and constraints: It was the few donors that limited the genetic and exposure-history diversity represented.

Sequenced: memory CD4+ T cells sorted from blood. Subset described: CD45RA-negative fraction. This receptor was obtained from a man under 40 in good health. The V gene is TRBV11-3, the J gene TRBJ2-2; TRBD2 matches 8 bases. The CDR3 sequence is CASSLSGLVPGELFF. The CDR3 DNA reads as TGTGCCAGCAGCCTATCGGGACTAGTTCCCGGGGAGCTGTTTTTT.